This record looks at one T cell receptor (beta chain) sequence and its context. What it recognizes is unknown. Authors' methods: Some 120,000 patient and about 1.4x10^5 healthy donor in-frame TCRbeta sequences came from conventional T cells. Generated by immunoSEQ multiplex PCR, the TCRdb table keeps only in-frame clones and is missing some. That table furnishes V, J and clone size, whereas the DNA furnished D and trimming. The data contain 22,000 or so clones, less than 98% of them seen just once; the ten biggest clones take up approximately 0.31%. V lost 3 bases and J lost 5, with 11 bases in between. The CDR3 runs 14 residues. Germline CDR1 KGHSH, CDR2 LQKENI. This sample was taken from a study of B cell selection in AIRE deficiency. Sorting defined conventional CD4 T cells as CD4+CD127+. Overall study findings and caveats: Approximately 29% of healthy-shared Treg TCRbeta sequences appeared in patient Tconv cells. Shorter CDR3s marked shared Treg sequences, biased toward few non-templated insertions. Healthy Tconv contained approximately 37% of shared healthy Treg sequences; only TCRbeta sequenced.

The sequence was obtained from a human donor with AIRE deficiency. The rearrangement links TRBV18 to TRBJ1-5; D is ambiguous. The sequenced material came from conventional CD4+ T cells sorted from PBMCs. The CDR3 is CASSPLSEDQPQHF. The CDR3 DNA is TGTGCCAGCTCACCCCTGAGTGAGGATCAGCCCCAGCATTTT.